This T cell receptor beta chain was identified in a study of shared clonotypes between healthy human individuals (dated by TCRdb to the early 2020s). About the full investigation: The cohort included three men and two women between 18 and 49 years of age. To increase sequencing depth and limit assay-specific biases, TCR repertoire library preparation and sequencing were carried out by different laboratories using diverse techniques. For each donor, CD4 naive and CD4 memory were each given three plates, CD8 naive was given two plates, and CD8 memory was given one plate. Per donor, leukapheresis produced somewhere between about 0.94 and 8.9 billion PBMCs. To estimate repertoire size and how much clonotype sharing occurs between individuals, the study deeply sequenced the blood TCR repertoires of five healthy adults. Broader findings and caveats from the paper: Sharing across a few donors was observed for roughly 5% of naive CD4, 3.5% of naive CD8, 2% to 2.5% of memory CD4, and around 0.44% of memory CD8 clonotypes. Naive subsets generally had larger estimated clonotype richness than memory subsets did. Because the study included only a small number of donors, the genetic and exposure-history diversity represented was limited. Higher generation probabilities were observed for clonotypes shared by all four sorted-subset donors than for non-shared clonotypes. Sampling was restricted to blood, and TCR repertoires in tissues likely differ from the TCR repertoires found in blood. Even with the large sequencing depth, rarefaction of the sorted-subset datasets indicated that sequencing was incomplete. Based on pairwise subsampling, the degree of clonotype sharing among donors was expected to be affected by sequencing depth.

Using the deep immunoSEQ assay, TCR CDR3 regions were amplified from genomic DNA by multiplex PCR. Genomic DNA extracted from each cell subset was distributed evenly over all wells of several immunoSEQ 96-well plates, and each plate served as one replicate. For sorted subsets, 150 to 250 ng of genomic DNA, equivalent to some 30,000 T cell genomes, went into each replicate PCR. Purified libraries were measured with a Qubit 3.0 fluorometer, size-checked on a Bioanalyzer 2100, and measured again with the KAPA Library Quantification kit. A separate single-read 150-cycle Illumina NextSeq 550 flow cell was used to sequence each immunoSEQ 96-well plate. Per the source publication's procedure: The immunoSEQ output contained only junctional sequences without quality scores, so filtering could not match that applied to full-length reads. To assign V/J genes and CDR3, sequences were annotated against IMGT germline references using PyIR, a Python wrapper for IgBLAST v1.9. Reads with weak V/J assignments (E-value above 1e-6), missing CDR3, stop codons, out-of-frame junctions, or ambiguous translated residues were removed. V3J clonotypes were defined as sequences sharing the same inferred V gene, J gene, and CDR3 amino acid sequence. Percentage overlap between repertoires was calculated by dividing the number of shared unique clonotypes by the size of the smaller repertoire. RTK rarefaction, the Chao1 estimator, and Recon v2.1 estimates of unobserved clonotypes were used to assess repertoire richness. Generation probabilities were computed with OLGA for all TCRbeta clonotypes obtained by the gDNA method from a few donors. Entries here come from immuneACCESS through TCRdb and include only in-frame sequences with V and J called. Some clones fail to appear in such tables; in the studies checked, an unresolved V gene covers under half of the shortfall, and the cause of the remainder is unknown. The DNA gave D and trimming, while V, J and clone size come from that table. The sample table shows over 850,000 clones, and approximately 78% are seen once. Approximately 0.5% of the sample belongs to the ten largest clones.

As for this clone: The specificity of this receptor is unknown. No base quality information exists; no much larger clone differs at one position.

The donors were healthy, HIV-negative adults with no recently reported acute infections or vaccinations. Every donor was a Caucasian adult living in Nashville, Tennessee, USA. CD4+ T cells were enriched through magnetic negative selection, after which naive cells were positively selected on CD45RA and the remaining negative fraction served as the memory subset. Blood was obtained by leukapheresis, after which PBMCs were separated by Ficoll-Histopaque density gradient centrifugation and cryopreserved in liquid nitrogen vapor phase. Analytical flow cytometry was used to check the purity and quantity of every magnetically sorted T cell population. Genomic DNA was isolated from every sorted fraction and measured by UV absorbance on a Nanodrop 2000c. At the junction V is shortened by 3 bases and J by 4 bases, with 14 bases in between. CDR1 and CDR2, per the germline V gene, are SQVTM and ANQGSEA. The CDR3 sequence holds 14 residues, the cysteine and phenylalanine included. CDR3 DNA only is kept here, 42 bases in frame from base 1.

The material sequenced was memory CD4+ T cells from PBMCs. Read against the paper, the sample's cell subset or site label means: CD45RA-negative fraction. The sequence links TRBV29-1 to TRBJ2-3; no confident D gene assignment can be made. The clonotype comes from a young man in good health. Some clones in this sample may be carry-over from other donors' samples. The CDR3 corresponds to CSVDSSPGPDTQYF. The nucleotides read TGCAGCGTTGACTCCTCTCCGGGCCCAGATACGCAGTATTTT.